These 31 T cell receptor beta chains came from one sample sequenced in a study of CD8+ T cells in alopecia areata. The treatment denotes: oral pan-JAK inhibitor, 5-10 mg twice daily. RNA was extracted and reverse transcribed into cDNA as the sequencing template. The assay was immunoSEQ multiplex PCR, and TCRdb's table has in-frame clones only and misses some. The sample has about 280,000 clones, roughly 60% seen once. Specimen: CD4+ T cells sorted from blood, collected at week 24, from a patient treated with tofacitinib. These receptors were obtained from a human donor with alopecia areata.

The chain joins TRBV7-3 to TRBJ1-1; no firm D call. Germline CDR1 is SGHTA and CDR2 is FQGTGA. CDR3 length: 14 amino acids. Trimming cost V 2 bases and J 3 bases, with 10 bases left between them. This CDR3 reads CASSLAGQHTEAFF. The CDR3 DNA reads as TGTGCCAGCAGCTTAGCGGGTCAACACACTGAAGCTTTCTTT.

This sequence joins TRBV6-5 and TRBJ2-7; TRBD1 is a possible D gene (5 bases). The germline CDR1 and CDR2 sequences are MNHEY and SVGAGI. Trimming took off 0 bases at V and 2 bases at J, with 11 bases between the two ends. The CDR3 has 15 residues. The CDR3 is CASSYSTGVAYEQYF. In nucleotides, the CDR3 is TGTGCCAGCAGTTACTCCACAGGCGTCGCCTACGAGCAGTACTTC.

This clone has only one observation. The gene calls are TRBV30 and TRBJ1-2, with D possibly TRBD1 on 5 matching bases. Germline-derived CDR1 and CDR2 are GTSNPN and SVGIG (reference sequence). The CDR3 is 15 residues long. V lost 0 bases to trimming and J lost 4 bases, with 15 bases between them. CDR3 protein: CAWSVGRGRVYGYTF. In nucleotides, the CDR3 is TGTGCCTGGAGTGTTGGTCGCGGCAGGGTCTATGGCTACACCTTC. Filled out from reference TRBV30 and TRBJ1-2, the complete variable domain reads SQTIHQWPATLVQPVGSPLSLECTVEGTSNPNLYWYRQAAGRGLQLLFYSVGIGQISSEVPQNLSASRPQDRQFILSSKKLLLSDSGFYLCAWSVGRGRVYGYTFGSGTRLTVV.

The V gene is TRBV29-1, the J gene TRBJ1-2, with D uncertain. The germline V and J ends were trimmed by 4 bases and 4 bases, with 19 bases remaining between them. CDR3 length equals 15 residues. CDR1 and CDR2 (germline): SQVTM, ANQGSEA. The CDR3 sequence is CSVAPRASLTYGYTF. The CDR3 DNA follows: TGCAGCGTTGCCCCCCGAGCCAGCCTGACCTATGGCTACACCTTC.

The genes are TRBV14 and TRBJ2-5; 7 bases map to TRBD1. The ends lost 2 bases at V and 9 bases at J; junction bases unmatched: 3. Per germline, CDR1 SGHDN and CDR2 FVKESK. This CDR3 is built from 12 residues. CDR3 in amino acids: CASSQTGVSQYF. CDR3 DNA sequence: TGTGCCAGCAGCCAAACAGGGGTGTCCCAGTACTTC.

The chain employs TRBV28 and TRBJ2-1; 10 bases are a match to TRBD1. V lost 6 bases, J lost 8 bases, and 10 bases stayed unmatched. Looked up from germline, CDR1 is MDHEN and CDR2 is SYDVKM. This CDR3 spans 15 amino acids. The CDR3 reads CASRRTGQGYDEQFF. In DNA, the CDR3 is TGTGCCAGCAGACGGACGGGACAGGGGTATGATGAGCAGTTCTTC.

The chain joins TRBV27 to TRBJ2-4; a weak D match, TRBD1 (6 bases). This CDR3 is built from 14 residues. The V gene lost 4 bases and the J gene lost 6 bases, with 13 bases spanning the gap. Germline-derived CDR1 and CDR2 are MNHEY and SMNVEV (reference sequence). The CDR3 nucleotides read TGTGCCAGCAGTTCTACCCTAGGGGGAAACATTCAGTACTTC. This encodes CASSSTLGGNIQYF.

V is TRBV15 and J is TRBJ2-7, with D hard to call. The CDR3 is made up of 12 amino acids. V was clipped by 0 bases and J by 4 bases, with 4 bases between them. Germline CDR1 and CDR2: LNHNV and YYDKDF (reference sequence). CDR3 in DNA: TGTGCCACCAGCAGAGACGATTACGAGCAGTACTTC. Amino acids: CATSRDDYEQYF.

The gene calls are TRBV14 and TRBJ2-1, with D maybe TRBD1 (5 bases). Germline V gene data show CDR1 as SGHDN and CDR2 as FVKESK. Trimming shortened V by 3 bases and J by 10 bases, and 10 bases separated the two germline ends. CDR3 size: 12 residues. The CDR3 DNA follows: TGTGCCAGCAGCCAGGACACTCAAGAGCAGTTCTTC. Translating it yields CASSQDTQEQFF.

V gene TRBV5-1 combines with J gene TRBJ2-1; 7 nucleotides line up with TRBD1. CDR1 is SGHRS, CDR2 YFSETQ, per germline. The CDR3 has 14 amino acids. V lost 6 bases, J lost 5 bases, and 8 bases stayed unmatched. The CDR3 region is CASTEQGPDNEQFF. CDR3 nucleotide sequence: TGCGCCAGCACCGAACAGGGGCCGGACAATGAGCAGTTCTTC.

This clone came up a few times. The V and J genes are TRBV7-2 and TRBJ2-1; D may be TRBD1 or TRBD2 (5 bases each). V was shortened by 5 bases and J by 7 bases, with 18 bases between the two germline ends. The CDR3 runs to 15 residues. The germline CDR1 and CDR2 sequences are SGHTA and FQGNSA. The CDR3 DNA reads as TGTGCCAGCAGCCCCCACCAGTCTGAGGGGAATGAGCAGTTCTTC. Amino acid sequence: CASSPHQSEGNEQFF.

This sequence joins TRBV6-5 and TRBJ2-5; D unresolved. V was cut by 5 bases and J by 3 bases, with 4 bases left in between. This CDR3 is 11 amino acids long. Germline values: CDR1 MNHEY, CDR2 SVGAGI. CDR3 in DNA: TGTGCCAGCAGTCAAGAAGAGACCCAGTACTTC. Its protein is CASSQEETQYF.

The genes are TRBV5-1 and TRBJ2-1; TRBD2 agrees at 8 bases. CDR3 size: 17 residues. CDR1 and CDR2 (germline): SGHRS, YFSETQ. V dropped 4 bases and J dropped 7; count of bases not matched to a gene: 16. CDR3 sequence reads: CASSPTGTRPPGNEQFF. DNA of the CDR3: TGCGCCAGCAGCCCCACCGGGACTAGACCCCCGGGGAATGAGCAGTTCTTC.

The chain couples TRBV5-1 to TRBJ2-7; 8 bases match TRBD1. Looked up from germline, CDR1 is SGHRS and CDR2 is YFSETQ. The CDR3 extends over 15 amino acids. With 1 base clipped from V and 6 bases from J, the junction kept 9 bases outside the gene matches. The DNA for the CDR3 is TGCGCCAGCAGCTTGCAGGCCAGGGGGCGCTCCGAGCAGTACTTC. This translates into CASSLQARGRSEQYF.

In its sample, this clone was seen a few times. The CDR3 DNA reads as TGCAGCGGTGGGGGTTTGAACACCGGGGAGCTGTTTTTT. Translation gives CSGGGLNTGELFF. The chain employs TRBV29-1 and TRBJ2-2; D possibly uses TRBD1 or TRBD2 (5 bases each). Trimming stripped 7 bases from V and 1 base from J, with 10 bases between. Germline CDR1 and CDR2: SQVTM and ANQGSEA. CDR3 size: 13 residues.

This chain connects TRBV30 to TRBJ1-3, with D uncertain. This CDR3 has 16 amino acids. The V gene's germline CDR1 is GTSNPN and CDR2 SVGIG (reference sequence). Trimming cost V 3 bases and J 0 bases, with 15 bases left between them. CDR3 DNA sequence: TGTGCCTGGAGCCTCGCGGGCATTAGCTCTGGAAACACCATATATTTT. Protein: CAWSLAGISSGNTIYF.

This chain joins TRBV7-3 and TRBJ1-2; D not resolved. The CDR3 length is 13 residues. V was shortened by 0 bases and J by 8 bases, with 10 bases between the two germline ends. From germline, CDR1 is SGHTA and CDR2 FQGTGA. This CDR3 reads CASSLTSATGYTF. The CDR3 coding sequence is TGTGCCAGCAGCTTAACTTCAGCCACGGGCTACACCTTC.

The rearrangement uses TRBV30 and TRBJ2-1; 8 positions agree with TRBD1. CDR1 is GTSNPN, CDR2 SVGIG, per germline (reference sequence). CDR3 length: 15 residues. The V and J ends lost 0 bases and 9 bases, in that order; junction bases with no gene match: 10. DNA for the CDR3: TGTGCCTGGAGTGTAGGAAGGACAGGGCGTGCTGAGCAGTTCTTC. The encoded protein is CAWSVGRTGRAEQFF.

This sequence joins TRBV11-2 and TRBJ2-5, with D perhaps matching TRBD2 (5 bases). Germline CDR1 reads SGHAT; CDR2 reads FQNNGV. Trimming took off 0 bases at V and 2 bases at J, with 7 bases between the two ends. The length of the CDR3 is 14 residues. CDR3 DNA sequence: TGTGCCAGCAGCTTAGAAGGCGGGCAAGAGACCCAGTACTTC. This codes for CASSLEGGQETQYF.

This clone was seen a few times. The chain's CDR3 is CASSHSGSTQETQYF. CDR3 nucleotide sequence: TGTGCCAGCAGCCATTCAGGGAGTACCCAAGAGACCCAGTACTTC. The chain recombines TRBV4-2 with TRBJ2-5; D tentatively reads TRBD1 or TRBD2 (5 bases each). The CDR3 is made up of 15 amino acids. V was shortened by 3 bases and J by 1 base, with 12 bases between the two germline ends. Germline loops: CDR1 LGHNA, CDR2 YNFKEQ.

This rearrangement joins TRBV30 to TRBJ1-1, with D hard to call. Germline assignment: CDR1 GTSNPN and CDR2 SVGIG (reference sequence). The CDR3 extends over 14 amino acids. Deletions cut 0 bases from V and 6 bases from J, with 14 bases between. DNA of the CDR3: TGTGCCTGGAGTGTGGGTCCTATAATCCCTGAAGCTTTCTTT. Protein: CAWSVGPIIPEAFF. Full variable domain (missing parts from reference TRBV30 and TRBJ1-1): SQTIHQWPATLVQPVGSPLSLECTVEGTSNPNLYWYRQAAGRGLQLLFYSVGIGQISSEVPQNLSASRPQDRQFILSSKKLLLSDSGFYLCAWSVGPIIPEAFFGQGTRLTVV.

The J gene is TRBJ1-2, the V gene TRBV25-1; no clear D gene. V shed 5 bases and J shed 8 bases, with 9 bases lying between them. The CDR3 length is 11 residues. Germline CDR1 MGHDK, CDR2 SYGVNS. The CDR3 nucleotides are TGTGCCAGCAGTTCCACGGAAGGCTACACCTTC. This translates into CASSSTEGYTF.

The J gene is TRBJ1-2, the V gene TRBV28; the D is unclear. The V end lost 5 bases, the J end lost 8 bases, and 18 bases lay between the germline ends. In germline, CDR1 is MDHEN, CDR2 SYDVKM. The CDR3 contains 14 residues. CDR3 in DNA: TGTGCCAGCAGTAACGGCCAATCGCTCTTCGGCTACACCTTC. Translation gives CASSNGQSLFGYTF.

The CDR3 protein is CAWIIGDRQLKTQYF. CDR3 sequence (DNA): TGTGCCTGGATAATAGGGGACCGGCAATTAAAGACCCAGTACTTC. This rearrangement joins TRBV30 to TRBJ2-5; TRBD1 or TRBD2 may be the D gene (5 bases each). Germline CDR1 and CDR2: GTSNPN and SVGIG (reference sequence). CDR3 length equals 15 residues. Trimming took off 4 bases at V and 6 bases at J, with 21 bases between the two ends.

J is TRBJ2-7 and V is TRBV27; D is uncertain. The V end was cut by 2 bases, the J end by 0 bases, with 8 bases between. The CDR3 length is 14 residues. Germline lookup yields CDR1 MNHEY and CDR2 SMNVEV (reference sequence). In DNA, the CDR3 is TGTGCCAGCAGTTTAGAGTATAGCTCCTACGAGCAGTACTTC. Amino acid sequence: CASSLEYSSYEQYF.

This sequence joins TRBV27 and TRBJ1-4; TRBD1 matches 9 bases. The V gene's germline CDR1 is MNHEY and CDR2 SMNVEV (reference sequence). CDR3 length: 15 residues. The J segment lost 7 bases and the V segment lost 3 bases, leaving 6 bases of the junction unmatched. The CDR3 DNA reads TGTGCCAGCAGTTTGGCCGGGACAGGGAGTGAAAAACTGTTTTTT. Protein: CASSLAGTGSEKLFF. Combining the CDR3 with reference TRBV27 and TRBJ1-4 gives the whole variable domain EAQVTQNPRYLITVTGKKLTVTCSQNMNHEYMSWYRQDPGLGLRQIYYSMNVEVTDKGDVPEGYKVSRKEKRNFPLILESPSPNQTSLYFCASSLAGTGSEKLFFGSGTQLSVL.

This clone has just a few counts. The V gene is TRBV18, the J gene TRBJ1-4, with no clear D. The ends were cut back, 3 bases at V and 2 bases at J, with 22 bases in the middle. The CDR3 is made up of 19 amino acids. From germline, CDR1 is KGHSH and CDR2 LQKENI. The CDR3 sequence: CASSPTSIYTPKTNEKLFF. DNA for the CDR3: TGTGCCAGCTCACCCACCTCAATTTATACCCCGAAGACTAATGAAAAACTGTTTTTT.

This sequence joins TRBV5-1 and TRBJ2-2, with D hard to call. Germline V gene lookup returns CDR1 SGHRS and CDR2 YFSETQ. This CDR3 comprises 17 residues. V lost 2 bases, J lost 0 bases, and 14 bases lay in between. CDR3 bases: TGCGCCAGCAGCTTCCCCCGTGGACGGGCGAACACCGGGGAGCTGTTTTTT. Protein product: CASSFPRGRANTGELFF.

The gene calls are TRBV28 and TRBJ1-2, with 7 bases lining up with TRBD1. The CDR3 has 12 amino acids. Germline CDR1 reads MDHEN; CDR2 reads SYDVKM. V was pared by 8 bases and J by 4 bases, with 4 bases of the junction left unmatched. CDR3 amino acids: CASVDRAYGYTF. The CDR3 bases are TGTGCCAGCGTCGACAGGGCCTATGGCTACACCTTC.

The chain combines TRBV30 with TRBJ1-1; 7 bases match TRBD1. V lost 0 bases to trimming and J lost 7 bases; unmatched junction nucleotides: 5. Germline V CDR1 and CDR2: GTSNPN, SVGIG (reference sequence). CDR3 length equals 13 residues. CDR3 nucleotides: TGTGCCTGGAGTGTACGACAGGGAAATGAAGCTTTCTTT. Translation gives CAWSVRQGNEAFF.

V usage is TRBV5-4 and J usage is TRBJ2-1; no clear D gene. The CDR3 length is 15 residues. V was shortened by 0 bases and J by 6 bases, with 13 bases between the two germline ends. CDR1 and CDR2 (germline): SGHNT, YYREEE (reference sequence). The chain's CDR3 is CASSLDSPEVNEQFF. The CDR3 region has the DNA TGTGCCAGCAGCTTGGATAGCCCCGAGGTCAATGAGCAGTTCTTC.